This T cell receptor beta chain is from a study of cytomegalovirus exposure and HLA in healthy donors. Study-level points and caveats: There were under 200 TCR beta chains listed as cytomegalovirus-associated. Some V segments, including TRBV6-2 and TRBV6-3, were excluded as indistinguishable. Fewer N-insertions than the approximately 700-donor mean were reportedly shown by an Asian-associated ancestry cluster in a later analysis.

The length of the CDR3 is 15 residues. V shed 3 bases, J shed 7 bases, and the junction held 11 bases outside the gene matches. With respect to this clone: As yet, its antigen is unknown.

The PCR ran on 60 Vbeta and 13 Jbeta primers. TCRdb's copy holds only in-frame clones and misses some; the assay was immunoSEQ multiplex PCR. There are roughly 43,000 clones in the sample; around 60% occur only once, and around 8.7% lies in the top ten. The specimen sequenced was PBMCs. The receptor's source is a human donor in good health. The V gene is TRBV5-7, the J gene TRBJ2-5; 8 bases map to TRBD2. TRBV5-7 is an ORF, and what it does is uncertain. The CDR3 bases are TGTGCCAGCAGCTGGGGGAAGACGGGAGGGGGGACCCAGTACTTC. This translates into CASSWGKTGGGTQYF.